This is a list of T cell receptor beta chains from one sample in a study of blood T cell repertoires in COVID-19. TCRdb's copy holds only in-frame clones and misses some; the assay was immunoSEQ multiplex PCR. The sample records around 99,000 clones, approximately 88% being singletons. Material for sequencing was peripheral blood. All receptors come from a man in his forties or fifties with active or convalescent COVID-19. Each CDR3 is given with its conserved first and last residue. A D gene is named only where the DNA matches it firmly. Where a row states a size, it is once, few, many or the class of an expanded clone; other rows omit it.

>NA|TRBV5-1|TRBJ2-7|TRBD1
TGCGCCAGCACCAGGACAGGGGGCGCCTACGAGCAGTACTTC
CASTRTGGAYEQYF
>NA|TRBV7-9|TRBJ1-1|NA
TGTGCCAGCAGCCTAAAGACTGAGAACACTGAAGCTTTCTTT
CASSLKTENTEAFF
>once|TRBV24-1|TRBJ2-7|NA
TGTGCCACCAGTAGGGGAAACGAGCAGTACTTC
CATSRGNEQYF
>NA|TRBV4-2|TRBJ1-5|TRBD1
TGTGCCAGCAGCCCGCGGGACAGGGATAATCAGCCCCAGCATTTT
CASSPRDRDNQPQHF
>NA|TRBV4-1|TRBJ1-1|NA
TGCGCCAGCAGCCAAGTTCCCTTCTTGGCTTTCTTT
CASSQVPFLAFF
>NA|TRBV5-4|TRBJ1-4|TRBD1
TGTGCCAGCAGCTTCCCGGGACAGGGGAGTGAAAAACTGTTTTTT
CASSFPGQGSEKLFF
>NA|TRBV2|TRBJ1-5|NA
TGTGCCAGCAGAACAGGTCAGAGCAATCAGCCCCAGCATTTT
CASRTGQSNQPQHF
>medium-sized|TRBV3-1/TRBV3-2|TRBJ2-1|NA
TGTGCCAGCAGCCCTACAGGGTTTGAGCAGTTCTTC
CASSPTGFEQFF
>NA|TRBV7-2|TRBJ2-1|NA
TGTGCCAGCAGCTTAATCGGGAGACGGGGTGATGAGCAGTTCTTC
CASSLIGRRGDEQFF
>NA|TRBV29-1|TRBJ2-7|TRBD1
TGCAGCGTCTTTCCGGGACAGGGGCCCGAGCAGTACTTC
CSVFPGQGPEQYF
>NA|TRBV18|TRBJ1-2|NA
TGTGCCAGCTCACCGATGGGGGCGGATATGTATGGCTACACCTTC
CASSPMGADMYGYTF
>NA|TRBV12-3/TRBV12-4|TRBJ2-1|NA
TGTGCCAGCAGCCCGACAGCTAATGAGCAGTTCTTC
CASSPTANEQFF
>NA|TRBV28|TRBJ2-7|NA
TGTGCCAGTTCCCTAGGATTTTACGAGCAGTACTTC
CASSLGFYEQYF
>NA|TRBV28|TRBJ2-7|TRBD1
TGTGCCAGCAGCTTGGCTCCGGGACAGGGGATTTACGAGCAGTACTTC
CASSLAPGQGIYEQYF
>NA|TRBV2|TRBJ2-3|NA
TGTGCCAGCACGGTCGTCCTTTCTCTGTCGTTGTCTTTT
CASTVVLSLSLSF
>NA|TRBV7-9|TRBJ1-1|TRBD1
TGTGCCAGCAGCCCAGGGGGGATGCAGAACACTGAAGCTTTCTTT
CASSPGGMQNTEAFF
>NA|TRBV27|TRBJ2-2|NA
TGTGCCAGCCGTGGGGAAGGGGGGGCAGCAACCGGGGAGCTGTTTTTT
CASRGEGGAATGELFF
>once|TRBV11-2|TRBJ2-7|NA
TGTGCCAGCAGATTTCAGGGTTCCTACGAGCAGTACTTC
CASRFQGSYEQYF
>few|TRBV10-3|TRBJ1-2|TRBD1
TGTGCCATCAGTGCTTACTCCGGGACAGGGGGCAGGGATAATGGCTACACCTTC
CAISAYSGTGGRDNGYTF
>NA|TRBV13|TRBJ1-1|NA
TGTGCCAGCAGCGCCAATCCCGGGTGGGTAAACACTGAAGCTTTCTTT
CASSANPGWVNTEAFF
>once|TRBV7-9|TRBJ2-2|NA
TGTGCCAGACAGGGTTTAACCGGGGAGCTGTTTTTT
CARQGLTGELFF
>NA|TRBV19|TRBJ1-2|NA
TGTGCCAGTAGCATAAAGCGAGACGGGGGGATCACTTATGGCTACACCTTC
CASSIKRDGGITYGYTF
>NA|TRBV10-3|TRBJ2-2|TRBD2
TGTGCCATCAGCTTACTAGCGGGGAGTACCGGGGAGCTGTTTTTT
CAISLLAGSTGELFF
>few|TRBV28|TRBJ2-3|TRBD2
TGTTCAACCTCCCTAGCGGGAGGGCCGACAGATACGCAGTATTTT
CSTSLAGGPTDTQYF
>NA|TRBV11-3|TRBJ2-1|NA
TGTGCCAGCAGCTTAGAATCTTACAATGAGCAGTTCTTC
CASSLESYNEQFF
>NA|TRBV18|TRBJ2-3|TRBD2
TGTGCCAGCTCACTCACTAGCGGGAAAAGCACAGATACGCAGTATTTT
CASSLTSGKSTDTQYF
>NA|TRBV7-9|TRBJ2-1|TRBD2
TGTGCCAGCAGCGTTAGCGGGAGGGCCATTGGTGAGCAGTTCTTC
CASSVSGRAIGEQFF